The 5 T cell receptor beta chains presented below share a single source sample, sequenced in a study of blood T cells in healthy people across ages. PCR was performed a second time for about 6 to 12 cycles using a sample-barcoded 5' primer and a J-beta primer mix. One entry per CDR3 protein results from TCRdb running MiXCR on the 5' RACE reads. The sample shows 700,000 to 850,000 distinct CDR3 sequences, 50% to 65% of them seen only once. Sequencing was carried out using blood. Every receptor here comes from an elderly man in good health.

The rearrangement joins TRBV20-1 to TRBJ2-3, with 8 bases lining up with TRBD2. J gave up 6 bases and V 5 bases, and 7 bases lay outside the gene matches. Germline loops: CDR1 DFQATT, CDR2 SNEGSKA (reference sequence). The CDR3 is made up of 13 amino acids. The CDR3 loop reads CSAPLAGPDTQYF. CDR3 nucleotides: TGCAGTGCTCCCTTAGCGGGACCGGATACGCAGTATTTT.

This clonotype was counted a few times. CDR3 amino acids: CASSQERLAGGVKTQYF. The DNA of the CDR3 is TGTGCCAGCAGCCAAGAGAGACTAGCGGGAGGGGTGAAGACCCAGTACTTC. The V call is TRBV3-1, the J call TRBJ2-5; 14 bases line up with TRBD2. The CDR3 loop spans 17 amino acids. The V gene's germline CDR1 is LGHDT and CDR2 YNNKEL (reference sequence). V trimming: 0 bases; J trimming: 6 bases; junction bases outside the gene matches: 6.

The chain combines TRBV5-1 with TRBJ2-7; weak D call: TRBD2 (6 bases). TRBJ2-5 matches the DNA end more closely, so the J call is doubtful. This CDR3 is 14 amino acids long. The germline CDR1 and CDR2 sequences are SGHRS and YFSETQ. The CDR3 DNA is TGCGCCAGCAGCTTGATGGGAGGCAAAGAGACCCAGTACTTC. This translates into CASSLMGGKETQYF.

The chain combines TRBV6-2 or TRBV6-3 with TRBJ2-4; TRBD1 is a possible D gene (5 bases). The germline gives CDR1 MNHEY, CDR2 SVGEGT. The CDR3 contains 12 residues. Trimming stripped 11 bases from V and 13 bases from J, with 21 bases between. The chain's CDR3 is CAARWTPTEQYF. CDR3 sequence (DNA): TGTGCCGCCAGGTGGACACCGACGGAGCAGTACTTC.

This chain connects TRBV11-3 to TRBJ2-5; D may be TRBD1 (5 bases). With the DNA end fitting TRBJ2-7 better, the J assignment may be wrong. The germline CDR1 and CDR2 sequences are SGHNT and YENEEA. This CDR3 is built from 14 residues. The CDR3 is CASSGGQGIGEQYF. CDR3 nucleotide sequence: TGTGCCAGCAGCGGTGGGCAGGGAATAGGCGAGCAGTACTTC.